Given below is one T cell receptor beta chain in context. These data belong to a study of T-cell reconstitution after alpha-beta-depleted transplantation in children. Preparation of the TCRbeta library involved a method that used unique molecular identifiers. TCRdb reanalysed the PCR reads using MiXCR and keeps one entry per CDR3 protein. The sample consists of 250,000 to 350,000 distinct CDR3 sequences, 9.5% to 10% of them appearing once. V lost 3 bases and J 5 bases, leaving 13 bases between the germline ends. Germline CDR1 DFQATT, CDR2 SNEGSKA (reference sequence). The CDR3 is 13 residues long. V usage is TRBV20-1 and J usage is TRBJ1-1; D is unresolved. The specimen comprised PBMCs from the stem cell graft donor, sampled from the stem cell graft. This clonotype was obtained from a human donor who donated a stem cell graft to a child with SCID. The DNA for the CDR3 is TGCAGTGCTAGTCGGGATGTGGGTACTGAAGCTTTCTTT. Encoded protein: CSASRDVGTEAFF.